This TCR beta chain originates from a study of neurological immune-mediated disorders. Indicated time point: longitudinal time-point 2. The CDR3 contains 18 residues. Germline CDR1 reads SGHVS; CDR2 reads FNYEAQ. Germline trimming cut 3 bases from V and 1 base from J; bases unmatched to any gene: 10. This clonotype was found many times. The yield of each sequencing run was over 200 million TCR-beta sequences from 15-18 subjects. TCRdb re-derived calls from the 5' RACE reads in MiXCR, one entry per CDR3 protein. The table has about 80,000 distinct CDR3 sequences, 5.5% to 6.5% seen once; the top ten hold 7.9%.

The sequenced material came from PBMCs. The chain uses TRBV7-6 and TRBJ2-3; 10 bases map to TRBD2. The TCR was taken from an older woman with multiple sclerosis. Written as DNA, the CDR3 is TGTGCCAGCAGCTTTGGGGTAGCGGGGGGAGCCCGCACAGATACGCAGTATTTT. Protein product: CASSFGVAGGARTDTQYF.